What follows are 30 T cell receptor beta chains derived from one specimen sequenced in a study of blood T cell repertoires in COVID-19. Sequencing was performed with immunoSEQ multiplex PCR; in TCRdb, only in-frame clones are kept and a portion is missing. The sample holds tens of thousands of clones, 80% to 90% seen once. Input material: peripheral blood. Receptor source: a man between 65 and 80 years old with acute or convalescent COVID-19.

The J gene is TRBJ2-2, the V gene TRBV9, with 9 positions matching TRBD2. With 4 bases clipped from V and 5 bases from J, the junction kept 12 bases outside the gene matches. The CDR3 totals 17 residues. Germline loops: CDR1 SGDLS, CDR2 YYNGEE. The chain's CDR3 is CASSSQTGLAGTGELFF. DNA of the CDR3: TGTGCCAGCAGCTCCCAGACGGGACTAGCCGGAACCGGGGAGCTGTTTTTT. Looking up the rest from reference TRBV9 and TRBJ2-2 gives the full variable domain: DSGVTQTPKHLITATGQRVTLRCSPRSGDLSVYWYQQSLDQGLQFLIQYYNGEERAKGNILERFSAQQFPDLHSELNLSSLELGDSALYFCASSSQTGLAGTGELFFGEGSRLTVL.

The V and J genes are TRBV24-1 and TRBJ2-2, with D maybe TRBD1 (6 bases). Germline CDR1 reads KGHDR; CDR2 reads SFDVKD. The CDR3 spans 16 residues. Deletions cut 1 base from V and 2 bases from J, with 10 bases between. CDR3 region: CATSDLGGINTGELFF. CDR3 bases: TGTGCCACCAGTGATTTAGGGGGAATTAACACCGGGGAGCTGTTTTTT.

The rearrangement joins TRBV5-4 to TRBJ2-6; tentatively, D is TRBD2 (6 bases). Germline-derived CDR1 and CDR2 are SGHNT and YYREEE (reference sequence). The CDR3 totals 13 residues. Trimming took 4 bases from V and 12 from J, leaving 14 bases between them. The CDR3 DNA is TGTGCCAGCAGCCGGACTACTACCAGCGTCCTGACTTTC. This encodes CASSRTTTSVLTF.

J is TRBJ1-4 and V is TRBV16; D gene ambiguous. This CDR3 is 14 amino acids long. CDR1 is KGHSY and CDR2 is FQNENV in the germline V gene. Trimming shortened V by 2 bases and J by 3 bases, and 7 bases separated the two germline ends. The CDR3 DNA sequence: TGTGCCAGCAGCCAACAGGCCTCTAATGAAAAACTGTTTTTT. It translates to CASSQQASNEKLFF.

This chain connects TRBV12-3 or TRBV12-4 to TRBJ2-1, with D unclear. Trimming took 2 bases from V and 9 from J, leaving 11 bases between them. The CDR3 length is 13 residues. This CDR3 reads CASSLKSGVEQFF. The CDR3 nucleotides are TGTGCCAGCAGTTTAAAATCGGGTGTTGAGCAGTTCTTC.

V and J are TRBV7-2 and TRBJ2-1; TRBD1 agrees at 8 bases. This CDR3 has 17 residues. The germline V gene encodes CDR1 SGHTA and CDR2 FQGNSA. After removal of 5 bases from V and 4 bases from J, the junction contained 13 bases not matched to a gene. Here the CDR3 DNA reads TGTGCCAGCAGCCCTCCGACAGGGGAAGGGGGTTACAATGAGCAGTTCTTC. It translates to CASSPPTGEGGYNEQFF.

The J gene is TRBJ2-5, the V gene TRBV6-5; possible D gene TRBD1, 7 bases. The CDR3 is 13 amino acids. Deletions cut 6 bases from V and 2 bases from J, with 10 bases between. Germline CDR1 and CDR2: MNHEY and SVGAGI. DNA of the CDR3: TGTGCCAGCAGCAGGGGGGTTCAAGAGACCCAGTACTTC. This encodes CASSRGVQETQYF.

V gene TRBV6-9 combines with J gene TRBJ2-7; perhaps TRBD1 as D (6 bases). V was cut by 3 bases and J by 4 bases, with 13 bases left in between. Germline V gene sequence: CDR1 MNHGY, CDR2 SVAAGI. The CDR3 contains 14 residues. CDR3 residues: CASSYADRLYEQYV. The CDR3 DNA is TGTGCCAGCAGTTACGCCGACAGGTTGTACGAGCAGTACGTC.

The genes are TRBV7-2 and TRBJ2-5; weak D call: TRBD2 (6 bases). This CDR3 spans 14 amino acids. The germline V gene has CDR1 SGHTA and CDR2 FQGNSA. V lost 2 bases and J 5 bases, leaving 12 bases between the germline ends. The CDR3: CASSLLGGVETQYF. For the CDR3, the DNA is TGTGCCAGCAGCTTATTGGGGGGAGTGGAGACCCAGTACTTC.

This clone appeared once. The chain carries TRBV11-2 and TRBJ2-5; perhaps TRBD2 as D (5 bases). The CDR3 is 15 amino acids. Trimming shortened V by 1 base and J by 4 bases, and 13 bases separated the two germline ends. The germline gives CDR1 SGHAT, CDR2 FQNNGV. The CDR3 nucleotides read TGTGCCAGCAGCTTAGTTCCTCTTGCGGGAGAGACCCAGTACTTC. Residues: CASSLVPLAGETQYF.

The chain carries TRBV4-3 and TRBJ2-1; TRBD2 matches 10 bases. The germline gives CDR1 LGHNA, CDR2 YSLEER. The trim removed 1 base at V and 6 bases at J, leaving 3 bases unmatched. The CDR3 is 15 residues long. The CDR3 region is CASSQGLAGANEQFF. CDR3 coding DNA: TGCGCCAGCAGCCAAGGTCTAGCGGGGGCCAATGAGCAGTTCTTC.

The chain is built from TRBV7-2 and TRBJ1-1; D gene unclear. Germline CDR1 SGHTA, CDR2 FQGNSA. V was pared by 2 bases and J by 3 bases, with 7 bases between. The CDR3 contains 13 residues. As DNA, the CDR3 is TGTGCCAGCAGCTTAAGTCGGGACACTGAAGCTTTCTTT. Translation gives CASSLSRDTEAFF. The entire variable domain, with the rest obtained from reference TRBV7-2 and TRBJ1-1, is as follows: GAGVSQSPSNKVTEKGKDVELRCDPISGHTALYWYRQSLGQGLEFLIYFQGNSAPDKSGLPSDRFSAERTGGSVSTLTIQRTQQEDSAVYLCASSLSRDTEAFFGQGTRLTVV.

Remarks on this clone: An end of the junction does not agree with germline; a read error may underlie this. This chain links TRBV5-1 with TRBJ2-5, with TRBD2 matching over 13 bases. Germline CDR1 reads SGHRS; CDR2 reads YFSETQ. The CDR3 runs 15 residues. CDR3 sequence reads: CASSFSSTSGGPRNF. CDR3 nucleotide sequence: TGCGCCAGCAGCTTCTCATCGACTAGCGGGGGGCCTCGAAACTTC.

This clone has just one count. The chain couples TRBV29-1 to TRBJ2-3; D gene uncertain. The V and J ends lost 7 bases and 0 bases respectively, with 20 bases between them. Germline loops: CDR1 SQVTM, CDR2 ANQGSEA. This CDR3 region has 16 residues. As DNA, the CDR3 is TGCAGCGGTAAGACTGCAGACTTTTCTAGCACAGATACGCAGTATTTT. This sequence encodes CSGKTADFSSTDTQYF.

The gene calls are TRBV27 and TRBJ2-2; D gene ambiguous. CDR1 is MNHEY and CDR2 is SMNVEV in the germline V gene (reference sequence). CDR3 length: 14 amino acids. Trimming removed 4 bases at V and 0 bases at J, with 6 bases between. Here the CDR3 reads CASSSPANTGELFF. CDR3 nucleotide sequence: TGTGCCAGCAGTTCCCCCGCGAACACCGGGGAGCTGTTTTTT.

The chain couples TRBV7-9 to TRBJ1-1, with TRBD1 identical over 9 bases. Trimming cost V 6 bases and J 10 bases; bases outside gene matches: 6. The germline CDR1 and CDR2 sequences are SEHNR and FQNEAQ (reference sequence). The CDR3 length is 12 residues. This chain's CDR3 is CASRQGAEGAFF. CDR3 bases: TGTGCCAGCAGACAGGGGGCCGAGGGAGCTTTCTTT.

The gene calls are TRBV28 and TRBJ1-2, with 8 positions matching TRBD1. This CDR3 has 15 residues. Germline V gives CDR1 MDHEN, CDR2 SYDVKM. Trimming took 6 bases from V and 7 from J; bases not matched to a gene: 13. CDR3 nucleotide sequence: TGTGCCAGCAGAAGGCCTCCGGACAGGGTAATTGGCTACACCTTC. Protein: CASRRPPDRVIGYTF.

By its share, this clone is medium-sized. This chain joins TRBV7-6 and TRBJ1-3; a weak D match, TRBD1 (6 bases). CDR1 is SGHVS, CDR2 FNYEAQ, per germline. The V end was cut by 5 bases, the J end by 0 bases, with 14 bases between. This CDR3 contains 16 residues. The CDR3 DNA reads as TGTGCCAGCAGCACGGGACACATCTACTCTGGAAACACCATATATTTT. Translated: CASSTGHIYSGNTIYF.

This chain connects TRBV10-2 to TRBJ2-3, with D unclear. Trimming took off 7 bases at V and 0 bases at J, with 8 bases between the two ends. The CDR3 has 13 amino acids. Germline CDR1 reads WSHSY; CDR2 reads SAAADI. Here the CDR3 DNA reads TGCGCCAGCAAGTACAGAAGCACAGATACGCAGTATTTT. Translating gives CASKYRSTDTQYF.

The chain has TRBV5-1 and TRBJ1-5, with 9 positions matching TRBD1. The CDR3 loop spans 13 amino acids. V dropped 8 bases and J dropped 5; count of bases not matched to a gene: 5. In germline, CDR1 is SGHRS, CDR2 YFSETQ. Written as DNA, the CDR3 is TGCGCCAGAAGGTGGGACAGGGATCAGCCCCAGCATTTT. This sequence encodes CARRWDRDQPQHF.

V is TRBV24-1 and J is TRBJ1-2; D possibly corresponds to TRBD1 (5 bases). CDR3 length equals 13 residues. Germline V gene lookup returns CDR1 KGHDR and CDR2 SFDVKD. V was clipped by 6 bases and J by 7 bases, with 14 bases between them. DNA of the CDR3: TGTGCCACCAGTAGTGCAGGGCGAGGTGGCTACACCTTC. It encodes CATSSAGRGGYTF.

This sequence joins TRBV5-6 and TRBJ1-1, with 9 nucleotides matching TRBD1. Germline-derived CDR1 and CDR2 are SGHDT and YYEEEE. CDR3 size: 14 residues. J gave up 10 bases and V 4 bases, and 11 bases lay outside the gene matches. The CDR3 coding sequence is TGTGCCAGCAGCAAAACCGGGACAGGGTTTCTAGCTTTCTTT. This codes for CASSKTGTGFLAFF. Looking up the rest from reference TRBV5-6 and TRBJ1-1 gives the full variable domain: DAGVTQSPTHLIKTRGQQVTLRCSPKSGHDTVSWYQQALGQGPQFIFQYYEEEERQRGNFPDRFSGHQFPNYSSELNVNALLLGDSALYLCASSKTGTGFLAFFGQGTRLTVV.

This rearrangement joins TRBV12-5 to TRBJ2-3; 9 bases fit TRBD1. The CDR3 has 19 amino acids. CDR1 LGHNT and CDR2 FRNRAP come from the germline V gene. With 2 bases clipped from V and 2 bases from J, the junction kept 14 bases outside the gene matches. The CDR3 protein is CASGLKWYRGLGYTDTQYF. The CDR3 DNA reads as TGTGCTAGTGGTTTGAAGTGGTACAGGGGGCTAGGATACACAGATACGCAGTATTTT.

The chain has TRBV5-8 and TRBJ1-2; weak D call: TRBD1 (5 bases). The V end lost 7 bases, the J end lost 9 bases, and 10 bases lay between the germline ends. Looked up from germline, CDR1 is SGHTS and CDR2 is YDEGEE. The CDR3 is 10 amino acids. In nucleotides, the CDR3 is TGTGCCAGCGGGGGGAGTCGCTACACCTTC. It encodes CASGGSRYTF. The entire variable domain, with the rest obtained from reference TRBV5-8 and TRBJ1-2, is as follows: EAGVTQSPTHLIKTRGQQATLRCSPISGHTSVYWYQQALGLGLQFLLWYDEGEERNRGNFPPRFSGRQFPNYSSELNVNALELEDSALYLCASGGSRYTFGSGTRLTVV.

The rearrangement joins TRBV29-1 to TRBJ1-1; D ambiguous. Germline loops: CDR1 SQVTM, CDR2 ANQGSEA. Trimming removed 7 bases at V and 2 bases at J, with 8 bases between. The CDR3 consists of 11 residues. The CDR3 region is CSAATNTEAFF. CDR3 nucleotide sequence: TGCAGCGCCGCAACAAACACTGAAGCTTTCTTT. Full variable domain (missing parts from reference TRBV29-1 and TRBJ1-1): SAVISQKPSRDICQRGTSLTIQCQVDSQVTMMFWYRQQPGQSLTLIATANQGSEATYESGFVIDKFPISRPNLTFSTLTVSNMSPEDSSIYLCSAATNTEAFFGQGTRLTVV.

This clone was seen a handful of times. The chain uses TRBV6-5 and TRBJ1-3; unclear D gene. The CDR3 extends over 14 amino acids. From germline, CDR1 is MNHEY and CDR2 SVGAGI. V shed 5 bases and J shed 2 bases, with 10 bases lying between them. Here the CDR3 reads CASSRGGTGNTIYF. As DNA, the CDR3 is TGTGCCAGCAGTCGAGGAGGGACTGGAAACACCATATATTTT.

This clone was found once. This chain joins TRBV15 and TRBJ1-5, with a possible D match to TRBD1 (5 bases). Per the germline V gene, CDR1 is LNHNV and CDR2 is YYDKDF (reference sequence). V lost 3 bases, J lost 2 bases, and 17 bases lay in between. There are 17 residues in the CDR3. In DNA form, the CDR3 reads TGTGCCACCAGCAGCGCGGCGGGGGGACGGGGCAATCAGCCCCAGCATTTT. This gives the protein CATSSAAGGRGNQPQHF.

The chain recombines TRBV5-1 with TRBJ2-1, with no clear D. The CDR3 covers 14 residues. Trimming stripped 0 bases from V and 3 bases from J, with 7 bases between. Per the germline V gene, CDR1 is SGHRS and CDR2 is YFSETQ. CDR3 amino acids: CASSLAVDYNEQFF. As DNA, the CDR3 is TGCGCCAGCAGCTTGGCGGTCGACTACAATGAGCAGTTCTTC.

The chain combines TRBV24-1 with TRBJ2-3; D unresolved. Trimming left V 3 bases short and J 3 bases short, with 12 bases between. The CDR3 runs to 15 residues. Germline CDR1 is KGHDR and CDR2 is SFDVKD. CDR3 loop: CATSDTETNTDTQYF. The CDR3 DNA reads TGTGCCACCAGTGATACTGAGACAAATACAGATACGCAGTATTTT.

This clone was recorded only once. J is TRBJ2-5 and V is TRBV11-2; maybe TRBD2 (6 bases). Trimming took 5 bases from V and 5 from J, leaving 12 bases between them. CDR3 length equals 13 residues. Germline V gene sequence: CDR1 SGHAT, CDR2 FQNNGV. In nucleotides, the CDR3 is TGTGCCAGCAGCGCGGGGACTTGGGAGACCCAGTACTTC. As protein: CASSAGTWETQYF.